This T cell receptor beta chain was captured by sequencing in a study of regulatory T cells in long-lasting Graves disease. Study context: For a period under 3 months, newly diagnosed Graves' patients had taken antithyroid drugs.

This clonotype was observed many times. Its matching antigen is unknown. Study findings and constraints: Persistent cases favored TRBV28, TRBJ1-2 and TRBJ2-5.

The CDR3 sequence is 14 residues long. The germline gives CDR1 DFQATT, CDR2 SNEGSKA (reference sequence). Deletions cut 2 bases from V and 4 bases from J, with 12 bases between. Investigators prepared the TCR beta libraries by applying iRepertoire HTBI primers and Arm-PCR of CDR3 regions. Via MiXCR, TCRdb re-called the multiplex PCR reads, giving one row per CDR3 protein. The repertoire includes roughly 610,000 distinct CDR3 sequences, under 20% of them detected once, and 18% sits in the top ten. The sample's time point: newly diagnosed GD, antithyroid drugs for less than 3 months. The TCR library was made from RNA extracted from PBMCs. Staff took around 9 milliliters of peripheral blood and put it into EDTA tubes. The sample was also linked to a second study, of T cells in Graves' hyperthyroidism and ophthalmopathy. That source adds: In validation, the model predicted ophthalmopathy. These predictions came a median approximately 5.9 months before onset.

The input for sequencing was peripheral blood mononuclear cells (PBMCs), taken at new diagnosis, from a patient treated with antithyroid drugs. This chain links TRBV20-1 with TRBJ2-1; tentatively, D is TRBD2 (6 bases). The origin of this receptor is a woman in her 30s with Graves disease. CDR3 loop: CSARRQGRYNEQFF. The CDR3 DNA follows: TGCAGTGCTAGACGGCAAGGGAGGTACAATGAGCAGTTCTTC.